Below are 9 T cell receptor beta chains sequenced from a single sample in a study of T cell responses to AZD1222 COVID-19 vaccine. The assay was immunoSEQ multiplex PCR, and TCRdb's table has in-frame clones only and misses some. Among around 97,000 clones, around 90% were seen once, and the ten largest hold about 20%. The sample in question was peripheral blood, obtained on day 0 of AZD1222 vaccination. These receptors came from an adult in good health.

J is TRBJ2-1 and V is TRBV18, with 8 bases lining up with TRBD2. This CDR3 spans 15 amino acids. J gave up 10 bases and V 1 base, and 9 bases lay outside the gene matches. CDR1 and CDR2 from the germline V gene are KGHSH and LQKENI. This chain's CDR3 is CASSPRVSGAAEQFF. The CDR3, as DNA: TGTGCCAGCTCACCACGGGTTAGCGGGGCCGCAGAGCAGTTCTTC.

The chain recombines TRBV4-1 with TRBJ1-3; unclear D gene. V gave up 0 bases and J gave up 0 bases, with 9 bases separating them. The CDR3 runs to 16 residues. Germline values: CDR1 MGHRA, CDR2 YSYEKL. CDR3 residues: CASSQEGVLSGNTIYF. The CDR3 nucleotides read TGCGCCAGCAGCCAAGAGGGCGTCCTCTCTGGAAACACCATATATTTT.

This chain links TRBV15 with TRBJ1-2; a weak D match, TRBD1 (5 bases). CDR1 is LNHNV and CDR2 is YYDKDF in the germline V gene (reference sequence). V was trimmed by 2 bases and J by 3 bases, leaving 16 bases between them. This CDR3 region has 16 residues. The CDR3 reads CATSRWDRARDYGYTF. The CDR3 DNA is TGTGCCACCAGCAGATGGGACCGGGCCCGTGACTATGGCTACACCTTC.

This rearrangement joins TRBV9 to TRBJ2-5, with D possibly TRBD1 on 5 matching bases. The CDR3 is made up of 16 amino acids. The germline V gene has CDR1 SGDLS and CDR2 YYNGEE. Trimming removed 0 bases from V and 1 base from J, with 13 bases in between. CDR3 in amino acids: CASSVGIEDTQETQYF. CDR3 nucleotide sequence: TGTGCCAGCAGCGTAGGAATTGAGGACACCCAAGAGACCCAGTACTTC. The full variable domain, completed using reference TRBV9 and TRBJ2-5, is DSGVTQTPKHLITATGQRVTLRCSPRSGDLSVYWYQQSLDQGLQFLIQYYNGEERAKGNILERFSAQQFPDLHSELNLSSLELGDSALYFCASSVGIEDTQETQYFGPGTRLLVL.

Only one count was recorded for this clone. This same CDR3 is encoded by further DNA sequences in the sample. The J gene is TRBJ2-5, the V gene TRBV27; possible D gene TRBD1, 5 bases. Germline assignment: CDR1 MNHEY and CDR2 SMNVEV (reference sequence). The CDR3 consists of 13 residues. The V gene lost 2 bases and the J gene lost 5 bases, with 9 bases spanning the gap. CDR3 DNA sequence: TGTGCCAGCAGTTTAAGGGGCCGGGAGACCCAGTACTTC. Translation: CASSLRGRETQYF.

The chain links TRBV19 to TRBJ2-7, with a tentative D call TRBD1 (6 bases). The V and J ends lost 4 bases and 2 bases respectively, with 15 bases between them. Germline lookup yields CDR1 LNHDA and CDR2 SQIVND (reference sequence). This CDR3 has 15 residues. This chain's CDR3 is CASSSPTGSTYEQYF. Written as DNA, the CDR3 is TGTGCCAGTAGTAGTCCCACAGGGTCCACCTACGAGCAGTACTTC.

V and J are TRBV21-1 and TRBJ1-6; the listed D gene, TRBD1, was not tested against the DNA. TRBV21-1 is a pseudogene locus. The length of the CDR3 is 16 residues. In DNA form, the CDR3 reads TGTGCCAGCAGCAAATTTACGGGACAGGAGTGTTCACCCCTCCACTTT. Translation gives CASSKFTGQECSPLHF.

The chain couples TRBV14 to TRBJ1-1; D remains ambiguous. Looked up from germline, CDR1 is SGHDN and CDR2 is FVKESK. The V gene lost 0 bases and the J gene lost 11 bases, with 10 bases spanning the gap. There are 12 residues in the CDR3. CDR3 loop: CASSQDRVEAFF. The CDR3 region has the DNA TGTGCCAGCAGCCAAGATAGGGTGGAGGCTTTCTTT.

This chain connects TRBV7-2 to TRBJ2-7; 8 positions match TRBD1. The germline CDR1 and CDR2 sequences are SGHTA and FQGNSA. Unmatched junction bases numbered 13, after V lost 1 base and J lost 2 bases. CDR3 length: 18 amino acids. CDR3 protein: CASSLGRSVRDRPYEQYF. Written as DNA, the CDR3 is TGTGCCAGCAGCTTAGGTAGATCAGTACGGGACAGGCCCTACGAGCAGTACTTC.